The 25 T cell receptor beta chains below were found in one sample sequenced in a study of blood T cells in healthy people across ages. Together with a sample-barcoded 5' primer, a J-beta primer mix was included in a second PCR lasting about 6 to 11 cycles. TCRdb redid the calling of the 5' RACE reads with MiXCR, one entry per CDR3 protein. The table has approximately 680,000 distinct CDR3 sequences, about 32% seen once. Sequenced input: blood. The origin of the receptors is an elderly woman in good health.

V usage is TRBV20-1 and J usage is TRBJ2-3, with 11 bases lining up with TRBD2. Germline-derived CDR1 and CDR2 are DFQATT and SNEGSKA (reference sequence). The CDR3 spans 15 residues. Trimming at V came to 3 bases and at J to 4 bases, leaving 6 bases not matched to a gene. The CDR3 sequence is CSASIAGGKADTQYF. The CDR3 nucleotides are TGCAGTGCTAGTATAGCGGGGGGGAAGGCAGATACGCAGTATTTT.

This clonotype was recorded at least ten times. The chain joins TRBV6-4 to TRBJ1-1; the D is unclear. V shed 3 bases and J shed 2 bases, with 7 bases lying between them. This CDR3 is 13 amino acids long. Per the germline V gene, CDR1 is MRHNA and CDR2 is SNTAGT. The CDR3 spells CASSESVNTEAFF. The CDR3, as DNA: TGTGCCAGCAGTGAGTCAGTTAACACTGAAGCTTTCTTT.

The V gene is TRBV12-3 or TRBV12-4, the J gene TRBJ2-2; the D is unclear. The ends were cut back, 5 bases at V and 4 bases at J, with 8 bases in the middle. The CDR3 covers 13 residues. The CDR3 nucleotides are TGTGCCAGCAGTACCACGGGCACCGGGGAGCTGTTTTTT. It yields the protein CASSTTGTGELFF.

This clonotype was observed a handful of times. A much larger clone differs from this one at a single base, so this may be a read error. The chain combines TRBV5-1 with TRBJ2-7, with D perhaps assigned TRBD1 or TRBD2 (7 bases each). The length of the CDR3 is 15 residues. From germline, CDR1 is SGHRS and CDR2 YFSETQ. Trimming removed 4 bases from V and 4 bases from J, with 18 bases in between. In DNA form, the CDR3 reads TGCGCCAGCAGCCCCTCGACAGGGAGGGGTTACGAGCAGTACTTC. Amino acids: CASSPSTGRGYEQYF.

At least ten counts were recorded for this clonotype. The chain recombines TRBV9 with TRBJ2-7, with TRBD2 matching over 9 bases. Germline assignment: CDR1 SGDLS and CDR2 YYNGEE. The CDR3 runs to 18 residues. J lost 3 bases, V lost 0 bases, and 13 bases had no gene match. The CDR3 DNA sequence: TGTGCCAGCAGCGTAGGTGGTAGCGGGGGAAATTCCGGCTACGAGCAGTACTTC. It yields the protein CASSVGGSGGNSGYEQYF. The whole variable domain, remainder taken from reference TRBV9 and TRBJ2-7, is DSGVTQTPKHLITATGQRVTLRCSPRSGDLSVYWYQQSLDQGLQFLIQYYNGEERAKGNILERFSAQQFPDLHSELNLSSLELGDSALYFCASSVGGSGGNSGYEQYFGPGTRLTVT.

The rearrangement uses TRBV27 and TRBJ1-5; D ambiguous. Germline lookup yields CDR1 MNHEY and CDR2 SMNVEV (reference sequence). The length of the CDR3 is 15 residues. Deletions cut 3 bases from V and 1 base from J, with 10 bases between. DNA for the CDR3: TGTGCCAGCAGTTTGTCAGGAATGAGCAATCAGCCCCAGCATTTT. Translating gives CASSLSGMSNQPQHF.

This clonotype was counted a few times. The V and J genes are TRBV20-1 and TRBJ2-1; D is perhaps TRBD1 (5 bases). The V and J ends lost 1 base and 7 bases respectively, with 17 bases between them. The CDR3 loop spans 15 amino acids. CDR1 is DFQATT and CDR2 is SNEGSKA in the germline V gene (reference sequence). The CDR3 region has the DNA TGCAGTGCTAGAGGACAGACGGCAGGACGAAATGAGCAGTTCTTC. Amino acid sequence: CSARGQTAGRNEQFF.

This chain connects TRBV14 to TRBJ2-3; no clear D. From germline, CDR1 is SGHDN and CDR2 FVKESK. V was clipped by 0 bases and J by 1 base, with 8 bases between them. CDR3 length equals 15 residues. CDR3 residues: CASSQDVGRTDTQYF. CDR3 in DNA: TGTGCCAGCAGCCAAGATGTGGGCCGCACAGATACGCAGTATTTT.

This clonotype was found many times. The chain carries TRBV6-6 and TRBJ1-5; D gene unclear. Germline V lookup: CDR1 MNHNY, CDR2 SVGAGI (reference sequence). Trimming removed 4 bases from V and 5 bases from J, with 9 bases in between. The CDR3 consists of 13 residues. The CDR3 sequence: CASSSGLDQPQHF. The CDR3 region has the DNA TGTGCCAGCAGTTCAGGACTGGATCAGCCCCAGCATTTT.

The sample holds many counts of this clonotype. The rearrangement uses TRBV3-1 and TRBJ1-2; D gene uncertain. The CDR3 contains 12 residues. The germline CDR1 and CDR2 sequences are LGHDT and YNNKEL (reference sequence). Between the trimmed V and J ends, which lost 4 bases and 8 bases, there was a span of 11 bases. Here the CDR3 DNA reads TGTGCCAGCAGCCTGACGGGTCGAGGCTACACCTTC. Its translation is CASSLTGRGYTF. Drawing the rest from reference TRBV3-1 and TRBJ1-2, the complete variable domain is DTAVSQTPKYLVTQMGNDKSIKCEQNLGHDTMYWYKQDSKKFLKIMFSYNNKELIINETVPNRFSPKSPDKAHLNLHINSLELGDSAVYFCASSLTGRGYTFGSGTRLTVV.

A remark on this clonotype: A much larger clone differs by one base, so this may be a read error. CDR3 in DNA: TGTGCCGGCAGTAACGGACTTTATGGCTACACCTTC. Translated, it gives CAGSNGLYGYTF. This chain joins TRBV12-3 or TRBV12-4 and TRBJ1-2; the D is unclear. The CDR3 sequence is 12 residues long.

This clonotype was found many times. The J gene is TRBJ2-1, the V gene TRBV28, with D perhaps TRBD1 (5 bases). Germline V CDR1 and CDR2: MDHEN, SYDVKM. This CDR3 has 14 residues. The V and J ends lost 3 bases and 5 bases respectively, with 11 bases between them. The CDR3 nucleotides read TGTGCCAGCAGTTTGGGGCCCATCGACAATGAGCAGTTCTTC. Amino acid sequence: CASSLGPIDNEQFF.

The chain joins TRBV6-5 to TRBJ2-1, with 9 bases that match TRBD1. The trim removed 4 bases at V and 1 base at J, leaving 14 bases unmatched. The V gene's germline CDR1 is MNHEY and CDR2 SVGAGI. The CDR3 is made up of 19 amino acids. The CDR3: CASSSGTGPTTGSYNEQFF. CDR3 in DNA: TGTGCCAGCAGTTCCGGGACAGGGCCGACTACCGGGTCCTACAATGAGCAGTTCTTC.

In regard to this clonotype: Possible read error: a much larger clone is one base away. This CDR3 is CASSPDRVKTDDYTF. The CDR3 bases are TGCGCCAGCAGCCCGGACAGGGTAAAGACCGATGACTACACCTTC. The genes are TRBV5-1 and TRBJ1-2; TRBD1 matches 8 bases. V was clipped by 4 bases and J by 10 bases; unmatched bases: 15. CDR1 SGHRS and CDR2 YFSETQ come from the germline V gene. The CDR3 spans 15 residues. Based on the CDR3 plus reference TRBV5-1 and TRBJ1-2, the full variable domain is KAGVTQTPRYLIKTRGQQVTLSCSPISGHRSVSWYQQTPGQGLQFLFEYFSETQRNKGNFPGRFSGRQFSNSRSEMNVSTLELGDSALYLCASSPDRVKTDDYTFGSGTRLTVV.

The chain employs TRBV20-1 and TRBJ1-1; TRBD1 matches at 8 bases. V shed 5 bases and J 5 bases; nucleotides not matched to a gene: 4. Germline assignment: CDR1 DFQATT and CDR2 SNEGSKA (reference sequence). The CDR3 sequence is 12 residues long. Written as DNA, the CDR3 is TGCAGTGCTGCAGGGGGCGATACTGAAGCTTTCTTT. Residues: CSAAGGDTEAFF.

This clonotype was counted many times. The V and J genes are TRBV20-1 and TRBJ1-2; 7 positions agree with TRBD1. The junction had 11 bases not matched to a gene; V was cut back by 5 bases and J by 8 bases. CDR3 size: 13 residues. Per the germline V gene, CDR1 is DFQATT and CDR2 is SNEGSKA (reference sequence). The DNA for the CDR3 is TGCAGTGCTGTACAGGGGCCCTTTGAGGGCTACACCTTC. Residues: CSAVQGPFEGYTF.

This clonotype has a count of ten or more. The chain combines TRBV5-1 with TRBJ2-7, with 12 bases matching TRBD1. The CDR3 has 14 amino acids. V lost 4 bases and J lost 6; bases outside the gene matches: 5. CDR1 and CDR2 (germline): SGHRS, YFSETQ. CDR3 in DNA: TGCGCCAGCAGCGGGGGGACAGGGGGCGGCGAGCAGTACTTC. Its protein is CASSGGTGGGEQYF.

This clonotype was detected many times. This chain links TRBV20-1 with TRBJ2-1; a weak D match, TRBD1 (5 bases). Trimming removed 0 bases from V and 4 bases from J, with 10 bases in between. Germline CDR1 and CDR2: DFQATT and SNEGSKA (reference sequence). The CDR3 sequence is 14 residues long. CDR3 amino acids: CSARDSNRYNEQFF. The CDR3 nucleotides read TGCAGTGCTAGAGATTCGAACAGGTACAATGAGCAGTTCTTC.

Comments on this clonotype: This may be a read error, as it is one base from a much larger clone. This chain joins TRBV7-3 and TRBJ2-5; D is perhaps TRBD1 or TRBD2 (5 bases each). V gave up 5 bases and J gave up 11 bases, with 21 bases separating them. The length of the CDR3 is 14 residues. Germline CDR1 and CDR2: SGHTA and FQGTGA. Written as DNA, the CDR3 is TGTGCCAGCAGCGTTTCCGGGACCTCCAATGAGCAGTACTTC. It codes for CASSVSGTSNEQYF.

Note on this clonotype: Germline and junction disagree at one end, which may indicate a read error. The chain joins TRBV5-1 to TRBJ2-3; 10 bases are a match to TRBD2. This CDR3 region has 17 residues. Germline CDR1 is SGHRS and CDR2 is YFSETQ. The DNA for the CDR3 is TGCGCTAGCAGCTTCCCCCTACGAGCGGGGGGGCGAGATACGCAGTATTTT. It translates to CASSFPLRAGGRDTQYF.

The J gene is TRBJ2-4, the V gene TRBV5-1; maybe TRBD2 (6 bases). The CDR3 is 15 residues long. Trimming took off 4 bases at V and 0 bases at J, with 11 bases between the two ends. Per the germline V gene, CDR1 is SGHRS and CDR2 is YFSETQ. The CDR3 nucleotides read TGCGCCAGCAGCCCGGGGGACCTAGCCAAAAACATTCAGTACTTC. It is translated as CASSPGDLAKNIQYF.

V and J are TRBV27 and TRBJ1-1, with TRBD1 matching 7 bases. The CDR3 loop spans 14 amino acids. From germline, CDR1 is MNHEY and CDR2 SMNVEV (reference sequence). V was clipped by 7 bases and J by 10 bases; unmatched bases: 15. The CDR3 reads CASMEGAGTGGAFF. The CDR3 nucleotides are TGTGCCAGCATGGAGGGGGCCGGTACGGGGGGAGCTTTCTTT.

With respect to this clonotype: A much larger clone is a single base away; this may be a read error. The V gene is TRBV7-2, the J gene TRBJ2-7; 11 bases agree with TRBD2. The CDR3 is 17 residues long. Trimming at V came to 0 bases and at J to 3 bases, leaving 7 bases not matched to a gene. CDR1 and CDR2 from the germline V gene are SGHTA and FQGNSA. CDR3 bases: TGTGCCAGCAGCTTAGCGGCTAGCGGGGGGACTTGCTACGAGCAGTACTTC. Translated, it gives CASSLAASGGTCYEQYF.

This clonotype has ten or more counts. V is TRBV5-1 and J is TRBJ1-2; D gene unclear. The CDR3 extends over 15 amino acids. V was clipped by 4 bases and J by 4 bases, with 17 bases between them. The V gene's germline CDR1 is SGHRS and CDR2 YFSETQ. DNA for the CDR3: TGCGCCAGCAGCCAAGAAGGACTCTACCTCTATGGCTACACCTTC. Encoded protein: CASSQEGLYLYGYTF. Using reference TRBV5-1 and TRBJ1-2 for the parts outside the CDR3, the full variable domain is KAGVTQTPRYLIKTRGQQVTLSCSPISGHRSVSWYQQTPGQGLQFLFEYFSETQRNKGNFPGRFSGRQFSNSRSEMNVSTLELGDSALYLCASSQEGLYLYGYTFGSGTRLTVV.

The chain is built from TRBV5-1 and TRBJ2-1; the D is unclear. Trimming removed 5 bases from V and 1 base from J, with 13 bases in between. The CDR3 extends over 15 amino acids. Germline loops: CDR1 SGHRS, CDR2 YFSETQ. CDR3 sequence (DNA): TGCGCCAGCAGTTTATCGGTCCAGTCCTACAATGAGCAGTTCTTC. Amino acid sequence: CASSLSVQSYNEQFF.